A selection of T cell receptor beta chains follows, all from one sample in a study of CD8+ T cells in alopecia areata. Profiling relied on immunoSEQ multiplex PCR, and the TCRdb table lists in-frame clones only, not all of them. The data hold approximately 180,000 clones, with approximately 55% observed a single time. Sequenced here: CD8+ T cells sorted from blood, sampled at week 24, from a patient treated with tofacitinib. The receptors come from a human donor with alopecia areata. CDR3s include the opening cysteine and the closing phenylalanine or tryptophan. Each record gives: J gene, V gene, clone size, D gene, CDR3 protein, CDR3 DNA. D genes are given only for firm matches. Clone size is not always given. Where it is, it says once, few, many or a class for expanded clones.

J gene: TRBJ2-2
V gene: TRBV29-1
clone size: NA
D gene: TRBD1
CDR3 protein: CSVGGGRELFF
CDR3 DNA: TGCAGCGTTGGAGGGGGCCGGGAGCTGTTTTTT

J gene: TRBJ1-2
V gene: TRBV29-1
clone size: NA
D gene: NA
CDR3 protein: CSVDDRDGYGYTF
CDR3 DNA: TGCAGCGTAGATGACCGGGACGGCTATGGCTACACCTTC

J gene: TRBJ2-3
V gene: TRBV30
clone size: NA
D gene: TRBD2
CDR3 protein: CAWRGLAGWTDTQYF
CDR3 DNA: TGTGCCTGGAGGGGACTAGCGGGGTGGACAGATACGCAGTATTTT

J gene: TRBJ1-2
V gene: TRBV27
clone size: NA
D gene: TRBD1
CDR3 protein: CASSLARGSGYTF
CDR3 DNA: TGTGCCAGCAGTTTAGCCAGGGGGAGCGGCTACACCTTC

J gene: TRBJ2-1
V gene: TRBV5-1
clone size: NA
D gene: NA
CDR3 protein: CASSLNSNEQFF
CDR3 DNA: TGCGCCAGCAGCTTAAACAGTAATGAGCAGTTCTTC

J gene: TRBJ1-2
V gene: TRBV29-1
clone size: few
D gene: NA
CDR3 protein: CSVVALGQNYGYTF
CDR3 DNA: TGCAGCGTTGTGGCATTGGGCCAGAACTATGGCTACACCTTC

J gene: TRBJ1-1
V gene: TRBV2
clone size: NA
D gene: NA
CDR3 protein: CASKGGRGTEAFF
CDR3 DNA: TGTGCCAGCAAAGGGGGGAGAGGCACTGAAGCTTTCTTT

J gene: TRBJ1-2
V gene: TRBV5-1
clone size: once
D gene: NA
CDR3 protein: CASSLDFYGYTF
CDR3 DNA: TGCGCCAGCAGCTTGGACTTCTATGGCTACACCTTC

J gene: TRBJ2-3
V gene: TRBV30
clone size: NA
D gene: TRBD2
CDR3 protein: CAWSRSGGTDTQYF
CDR3 DNA: TGTGCCTGGAGTAGGAGCGGGGGCACAGATACGCAGTATTTT

J gene: TRBJ1-1
V gene: TRBV6-6
clone size: NA
D gene: TRBD1
CDR3 protein: CASSDLTGVNTEAFF
CDR3 DNA: TGTGCCAGCAGTGATCTCACAGGGGTGAACACTGAAGCTTTCTTT

J gene: TRBJ1-2
V gene: TRBV7-2
clone size: NA
D gene: NA
CDR3 protein: CASSHDLYGYTF
CDR3 DNA: TGTGCCAGCAGCCACGACCTTTATGGCTACACCTTC

J gene: TRBJ2-7
V gene: TRBV9
clone size: NA
D gene: TRBD1
CDR3 protein: CASSVGSGTGYEQYF
CDR3 DNA: TGTGCCAGCAGCGTAGGGTCAGGGACAGGCTACGAGCAGTACTTC

J gene: TRBJ2-3
V gene: TRBV28
clone size: few
D gene: NA
CDR3 protein: CASSLLEDTQYF
CDR3 DNA: TGTGCCAGCAGTTTATTGGAGGATACGCAGTATTTT

J gene: TRBJ1-5
V gene: TRBV2
clone size: NA
D gene: NA
CDR3 protein: CASSRTVNQPQHF
CDR3 DNA: TGTGCCAGCAGCCGGACAGTAAATCAGCCCCAGCATTTT

J gene: TRBJ1-6
V gene: TRBV9
clone size: NA
D gene: NA
CDR3 protein: CASSPGKSPLHF
CDR3 DNA: TGTGCCAGCAGCCCCGGGAAGTCACCCCTCCACTTT

J gene: TRBJ2-1
V gene: TRBV4-3
clone size: NA
D gene: NA
CDR3 protein: CASSQQNLGDEQFF
CDR3 DNA: TGCGCCAGCAGCCAACAGAATCTAGGGGATGAGCAGTTCTTC

J gene: TRBJ2-3
V gene: TRBV30
clone size: NA
D gene: NA
CDR3 protein: CAFTGTPQADTQYF
CDR3 DNA: TGTGCCTTTACCGGGACCCCTCAAGCCGATACGCAGTATTTT

J gene: TRBJ2-7
V gene: TRBV4-1
clone size: NA
D gene: TRBD1
CDR3 protein: CASSQVTGARYEQYF
CDR3 DNA: TGCGCCAGCAGCCAAGTGACAGGGGCCCGCTACGAGCAGTACTTC

J gene: TRBJ1-5
V gene: TRBV27
clone size: NA
D gene: TRBD1
CDR3 protein: CASSAIGTGYQPQHF
CDR3 DNA: TGTGCCAGCAGTGCGATTGGGACAGGGTATCAGCCCCAGCATTTT

J gene: TRBJ1-5
V gene: TRBV27
clone size: few
D gene: NA
CDR3 protein: CASSFLGGDQPQHF
CDR3 DNA: TGTGCCAGCAGTTTCCTTGGGGGGGATCAGCCCCAGCATTTT

J gene: TRBJ1-2
V gene: TRBV27
clone size: NA
D gene: NA
CDR3 protein: CASSLSSTGHYGYTF
CDR3 DNA: TGTGCCAGCAGTTTATCCTCGACAGGACACTATGGCTACACCTTC

J gene: TRBJ2-2
V gene: TRBV11-3
clone size: NA
D gene: TRBD1
CDR3 protein: CARRHRGPLTGELFF
CDR3 DNA: TGTGCCAGGAGGCACAGGGGTCCGTTGACCGGGGAGCTGTTTTTT

J gene: TRBJ2-7
V gene: TRBV6-6
clone size: NA
D gene: NA
CDR3 protein: CASSLDPSEQYF
CDR3 DNA: TGTGCCAGCAGCCTGGACCCAAGCGAGCAGTACTTC

J gene: TRBJ1-2
V gene: TRBV29-1
clone size: once
D gene: TRBD1
CDR3 protein: CSVGQGGYGYTF
CDR3 DNA: TGCAGCGTCGGACAGGGGGGGTATGGCTACACCTTC

J gene: TRBJ1-2
V gene: TRBV30
clone size: few
D gene: NA
CDR3 protein: CAFRRDGYTF
CDR3 DNA: TGTGCCTTCCGCAGGGATGGCTACACCTTC

J gene: TRBJ1-5
V gene: TRBV11-2
clone size: NA
D gene: NA
CDR3 protein: CASSLVRRGNQPQHF
CDR3 DNA: TGTGCCAGCAGCTTAGTCCGACGGGGGAATCAGCCCCAGCATTTT

J gene: TRBJ1-4
V gene: TRBV9
clone size: NA
D gene: NA
CDR3 protein: CASSVQGEKLFF
CDR3 DNA: TGTGCCAGCAGCGTGCAGGGGGAAAAACTGTTTTTT

J gene: TRBJ2-1
V gene: TRBV18
clone size: NA
D gene: NA
CDR3 protein: CASSPPVPRDGSYNEQFF
CDR3 DNA: TGTGCCAGCTCACCACCGGTTCCCCGAGACGGTTCCTACAATGAGCAGTTCTTC

J gene: TRBJ2-3
V gene: TRBV11-2
clone size: NA
D gene: NA
CDR3 protein: CASSPGTGTDTQYF
CDR3 DNA: TGTGCCAGCAGCCCGGGGACTGGCACAGATACGCAGTATTTT

J gene: TRBJ1-3
V gene: TRBV11-3
clone size: few
D gene: NA
CDR3 protein: CASSENPSGNTIYF
CDR3 DNA: TGTGCCAGCAGCGAAAACCCCTCTGGAAACACCATATATTTT

J gene: TRBJ2-1
V gene: TRBV6-5
clone size: NA
D gene: NA
CDR3 protein: CASSYGNEQFF
CDR3 DNA: TGTGCCAGCAGTTATGGCAATGAGCAGTTCTTC

J gene: TRBJ1-4
V gene: TRBV6-5
clone size: NA
D gene: NA
CDR3 protein: CASGEPGPKLFF
CDR3 DNA: TGTGCCAGCGGGGAACCAGGGCCCAAACTGTTTTTT

J gene: TRBJ2-3
V gene: TRBV9
clone size: NA
D gene: TRBD2
CDR3 protein: CASSVGTSGGIADTQYF
CDR3 DNA: TGTGCCAGCAGCGTAGGGACTAGCGGGGGGATCGCAGATACGCAGTATTTT